This record concerns one T cell receptor beta chain sequence. Its antigen is currently unknown. These data are taken from a study of cytomegalovirus exposure and HLA in healthy donors. TCRdb keeps only in-frame clones here, not all; method: immunoSEQ multiplex PCR. The table includes some 140,000 clones, around 83% detected once. Study-level points and caveats: The finding came from a later analysis; first-cohort TCR clusters tended to co-occur in the 130 or so validation repertoires. Both high specificity and high sensitivity reportedly marked the classifier's diagnosis of cytomegalovirus status. Most sequenced TCRs were rare (though some public TCRs occurred in many donors). Listed as cytomegalovirus-associated were 150 or so TCR beta chains.

Source material: PBMCs. The source is a human donor in good health.

The DNA for the CDR3 is TGCGCCAGCACCTCGACAGGGAGGAGCACTGAAGCTTTCTTT. Its translation: CASTSTGRSTEAFF. This chain links TRBV5-1 with TRBJ1-1; TRBD1 matches at 7 bases. Germline CDR1 is SGHRS and CDR2 is YFSETQ. V lost 6 bases and J lost 4; bases outside the gene matches: 9. There are 14 residues in the CDR3. Using reference TRBV5-1 and TRBJ1-1 for the parts outside the CDR3, the full variable domain is KAGVTQTPRYLIKTRGQQVTLSCSPISGHRSVSWYQQTPGQGLQFLFEYFSETQRNKGNFPGRFSGRQFSNSRSEMNVSTLELGDSALYLCASTSTGRSTEAFFGQGTRLTVV.